The 12 T cell receptor beta chains presented below share a single source sample, sequenced in a study of persistence of HIV-infected CD4 T cells (TCRdb year 2020). Antigen specificity for these receptors is unknown. This sample's treatment or condition label indicates: suppressive antiretroviral therapy. Lysates of CMV-infected fibroblasts at 10 ug/mL were used to stimulate the cells. Responding CD4+ T cells were sorted on the basis of upregulation of both CD40 ligand and CD69. The immunoSEQ hsTCRB assay version 4, run in survey mode, was used to sequence TCRbeta repertoires from genomic DNA. The table comes from immuneACCESS by way of TCRdb, which keeps in-frame sequences with V and J called. Part of the clones is missing from these tables; in studies checked, under half for an unresolved V gene and the rest for unknown reasons. This sample lists 10,000 to 15,000 clones; about three quarters were detected once. The top ten clones comprise roughly a sixth of the sample.

The sample was CD4+ T cells sorted from PBMCs after roughly 18-hour stimulation, taken from a patient who received antiretroviral therapy. In the paper's terms, the cell subset or site label means: CD40L+CD69+ CD4 T cells responding to CMV lysate. The receptor set was obtained from an adult man with HIV who was CMV-seropositive.

In this sample, this clone is medium-sized (0.01 to 0.1%). J is TRBJ1-5 and V is TRBV15; D is ambiguous. V dropped 0 bases and J dropped 9 bases, with 3 bases sitting between them. Looked up from germline, CDR1 is LNHNV and CDR2 is YYDKDF (reference sequence). CDR3 length: 11 residues. The CDR3 DNA is TGTGCCACCAGCAGAGATGGGCCCCAGCATTTT. Translating it yields CATSRDGPQHF. The variable domain in full, completed from reference TRBV15 and TRBJ1-5, reads DAMVIQNPRYQVTQFGKPVTLSCSQTLNHNVMYWYQQKSSQAPKLLFHYYDKDFNNEADTPDNFQSRRPNTSFCFLDIRSPGLGDTAMYLCATSRDGPQHFGDGTRLSIL.

This clone is labeled as medium-sized. The rearrangement links TRBV5-1 to TRBJ1-4; tentatively, D is TRBD1 (5 bases). The CDR3 consists of 15 residues. Germline V gene data show CDR1 as SGHRS and CDR2 as YFSETQ. The germline V and J ends were trimmed by 0 bases and 8 bases, with 14 bases remaining between them. CDR3 nucleotide sequence: TGCGCCAGCAGCTTGGGGGCCAGAACAGGCGAAAAACTGTTTTTT. Translated, it gives CASSLGARTGEKLFF. The complete variable domain, with remaining parts taken from reference TRBV5-1 and TRBJ1-4, reads KAGVTQTPRYLIKTRGQQVTLSCSPISGHRSVSWYQQTPGQGLQFLFEYFSETQRNKGNFPGRFSGRQFSNSRSEMNVSTLELGDSALYLCASSLGARTGEKLFFGSGTQLSVL.

The V gene is TRBV19, the J gene TRBJ1-2, with D uncertain. V was shortened by 5 bases and J by 5 bases, with 18 bases between the two germline ends. There are 15 residues in the CDR3. Germline V gene sequence: CDR1 LNHDA, CDR2 SQIVND (reference sequence). CDR3: CASSLSGTGVYGYTF. The CDR3 nucleotides read TGTGCCAGTAGTTTATCCGGAACCGGTGTATATGGCTACACCTTC.

This clone is categorized as medium-sized (0.01 to 0.1%). This rearrangement joins TRBV5-1 to TRBJ1-2; D uncertain. The length of the CDR3 is 15 residues. V lost 0 bases, J lost 1 base, and 10 bases lay in between. Per the germline V gene, CDR1 is SGHRS and CDR2 is YFSETQ. For the CDR3, the DNA is TGCGCCAGCAGCTTGGAGCCGGGGATTAACTATGGCTACACCTTC. Translating gives CASSLEPGINYGYTF.

The rearrangement uses TRBV7-9 and TRBJ2-7; 8 bases match TRBD1. Germline V lookup: CDR1 SEHNR, CDR2 FQNEAQ (reference sequence). This CDR3 contains 13 residues. With 5 bases clipped from V and 3 bases from J, the junction kept 3 bases outside the gene matches. The CDR3 is CASSGQGGYEQYF. Here the CDR3 DNA reads TGTGCCAGCAGCGGACAGGGCGGCTACGAGCAGTACTTC.

The V call is TRBV24-1, the J call TRBJ2-1; tentatively, D is TRBD1 (5 bases). CDR3 length equals 13 residues. V shed 9 bases and J shed 1 base, with 9 bases lying between them. Germline lookup yields CDR1 KGHDR and CDR2 SFDVKD. The CDR3 is CATDTGSYNEQFF. CDR3 in DNA: TGTGCCACCGATACAGGTTCCTACAATGAGCAGTTCTTC.

The V and J genes are TRBV19 and TRBJ2-2; maybe TRBD1 (5 bases). Germline lookup yields CDR1 LNHDA and CDR2 SQIVND (reference sequence). The CDR3 spans 13 residues. The CDR3 bases are TGTGCTACCAGCCAGGGGAACACCGGGGAGCTGTTTTTT. It codes for CATSQGNTGELFF.

This clone came up once. The rearrangement links TRBV28 to TRBJ2-7; unclear D gene. The V and J ends lost 2 bases and 2 bases respectively, with 4 bases between them. This CDR3 is built from 12 residues. Germline V CDR1 and CDR2: MDHEN, SYDVKM. DNA of the CDR3: TGTGCCAGCAGTTTAGGAGCCTACGAGCAGTACTTC. This encodes CASSLGAYEQYF.

The V gene is TRBV5-6, the J gene TRBJ2-3, with 8 bases fitting TRBD2. This CDR3 has 15 amino acids. Germline lookup yields CDR1 SGHDT and CDR2 YYEEEE. With V trimmed by 0 bases and J by 2 bases, 2 bases remained unmatched. The CDR3 nucleotides read TGTGCCAGCAGCTTGGTGGGACTAGTCACAGATACGCAGTATTTT. Amino acids: CASSLVGLVTDTQYF.

This clone was recorded once. This chain joins TRBV28 and TRBJ2-2; 7 bases agree with TRBD1. The CDR3 loop spans 13 amino acids. Trimming cost V 5 bases and J 6 bases; bases outside gene matches: 3. The germline V gene encodes CDR1 MDHEN and CDR2 SYDVKM. CDR3 sequence: CASSRQGAGELFF. DNA for the CDR3: TGTGCCAGCAGTAGACAGGGTGCCGGGGAGCTGTTTTTT.

This rearrangement joins TRBV27 to TRBJ2-1; no reliable D call. The germline V gene encodes CDR1 MNHEY and CDR2 SMNVEV (reference sequence). CDR3 length equals 14 residues. Trimming shortened V by 0 bases and J by 5 bases, and 8 bases separated the two germline ends. CDR3 amino acids: CASSLSKDDNEQFF. CDR3 nucleotides: TGTGCCAGCAGTTTATCGAAGGATGACAATGAGCAGTTCTTC.

V gene TRBV12-3 or TRBV12-4 combines with J gene TRBJ2-2; no clear D. The germline V and J ends were trimmed by 3 bases and 5 bases, with 4 bases remaining between them. The CDR3 is 12 amino acids. The CDR3: CASSFVTGELFF. As DNA, the CDR3 is TGTGCCAGCAGTTTTGTTACCGGGGAGCTGTTTTTT.